The entry that follows covers one TCR beta chain sequence. The antigen is not known. The sample belongs to a study of tumor and adjacent non-tumor tissue in lung cancer. Study summary: Patients were aged roughly 31 to 76, ten or so men and 4 to 6 women, stage I to III. General observations from the study: Significantly higher TCR diversity was found in tumor than normal lung.

No cell sorting was done before RNA was extracted from the tissue. This non-tumor lung sample came from over 3 cm beyond the tumor edge. Germline-derived CDR1 and CDR2 are MNHNY and SVGAGI (reference sequence). Trimming removed 11 bases at V and 2 bases at J, with 19 bases between. This CDR3 has 15 residues. TCRbeta libraries were built with three rounds of nested PCR, modified from ARM-PCR. Each CDR3 protein gets one entry after TCRdb re-called the multiplex PCR reads with MiXCR. Here the sample spans tens of thousands of distinct CDR3 sequences, roughly 60% being singletons. V and J are TRBV6-6 and TRBJ1-5; D not certain. This TCR derives from a woman in her 40s with non-small cell lung cancer. The sequencing sample was made of distant non-tumor lung tissue. The CDR3: CAGGYPGDGNQPQHF. CDR3 sequence (DNA): TGTGCCGGCGGTTACCCGGGAGACGGCAATCAGCCCCAGCATTTT.